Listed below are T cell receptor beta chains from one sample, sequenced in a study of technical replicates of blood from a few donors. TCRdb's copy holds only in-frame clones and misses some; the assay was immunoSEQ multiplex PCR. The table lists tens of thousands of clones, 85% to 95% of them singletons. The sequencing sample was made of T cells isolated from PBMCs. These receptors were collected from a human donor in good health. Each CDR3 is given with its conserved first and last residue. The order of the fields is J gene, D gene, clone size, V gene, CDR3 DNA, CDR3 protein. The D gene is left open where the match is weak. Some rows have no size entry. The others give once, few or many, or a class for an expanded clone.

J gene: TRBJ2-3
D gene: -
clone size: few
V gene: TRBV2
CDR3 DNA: TGTGCCAGCAGGGGCGGGGCGGATACGCAGTATTTT
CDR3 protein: CASRGGADTQYF

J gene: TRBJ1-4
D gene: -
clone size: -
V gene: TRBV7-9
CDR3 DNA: TGTGCCAGCAGCTTAGGAGGGTATGAAAAACTGTTTTTT
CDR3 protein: CASSLGGYEKLFF

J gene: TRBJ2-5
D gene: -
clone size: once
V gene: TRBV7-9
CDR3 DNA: TGTGCCAGCAGCTTAGACGGGAGAGAGACCCAGTACTTC
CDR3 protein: CASSLDGRETQYF

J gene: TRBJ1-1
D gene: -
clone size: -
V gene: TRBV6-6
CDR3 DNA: TGTGCCAGCATGGGGGCTATGAACACTGAAGCTTTCTTT
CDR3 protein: CASMGAMNTEAFF

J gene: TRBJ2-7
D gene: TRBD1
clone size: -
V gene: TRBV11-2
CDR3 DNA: TGTGCCAGCATACCTACGACAGGGTCGTTCTACGAGCAGTACTTC
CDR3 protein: CASIPTTGSFYEQYF

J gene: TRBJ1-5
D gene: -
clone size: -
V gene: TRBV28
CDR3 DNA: TGTGCCAGCAGTTTATTCAGGTTGGAGGATCATAGCAATCAGCCCCAGCATTTT
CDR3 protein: CASSLFRLEDHSNQPQHF

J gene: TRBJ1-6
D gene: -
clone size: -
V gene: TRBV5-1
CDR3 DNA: TGCGCCAGCAGCTTGGGTGGAGTTAGTACCGGAGGTTCACCCCTCCACTTT
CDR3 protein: CASSLGGVSTGGSPLHF

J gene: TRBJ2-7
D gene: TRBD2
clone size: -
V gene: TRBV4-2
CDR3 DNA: TGTGCCAGCAGCCAGACCAGCGGGAGGGGTGAGCAGTACTTC
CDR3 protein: CASSQTSGRGEQYF

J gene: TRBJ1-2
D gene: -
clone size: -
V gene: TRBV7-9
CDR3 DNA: TGTGCCAGCAGCTTAGCTCAGGGCAGGGATGGCTACACCTTC
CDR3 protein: CASSLAQGRDGYTF

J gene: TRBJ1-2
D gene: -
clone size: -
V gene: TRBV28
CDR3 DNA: TGTGCCAGCAGCTACGGAGGCGCCTATGGCTACACCTTC
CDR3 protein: CASSYGGAYGYTF

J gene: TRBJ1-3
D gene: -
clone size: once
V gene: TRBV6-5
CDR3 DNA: TGTGCCAGCAGTTACGGGCTCCCCCTCTCTGGAAACACCATATATTTT
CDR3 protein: CASSYGLPLSGNTIYF

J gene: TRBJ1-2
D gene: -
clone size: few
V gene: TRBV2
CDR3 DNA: TGTGCCAGCAGTGAAGGAGTGGAGGGCTACACCTTC
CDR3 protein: CASSEGVEGYTF

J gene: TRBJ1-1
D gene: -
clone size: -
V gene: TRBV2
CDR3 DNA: TGTGCCAGCAGTGAAGGGCCTGAAGCTTTCTTT
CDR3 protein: CASSEGPEAFF

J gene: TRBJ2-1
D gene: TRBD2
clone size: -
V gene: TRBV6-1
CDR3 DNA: TGTGCCAGCAGTGAAGGACTAGCGGGGGTACATGAGCAGTTCTTC
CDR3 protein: CASSEGLAGVHEQFF

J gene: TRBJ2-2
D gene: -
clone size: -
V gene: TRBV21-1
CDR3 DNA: TGTGCCAGTTTTACCCCGGGACTAGGTGTTCCCGGGGAGCTGTTTTTT
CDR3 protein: CASFTPGLGVPGELFF

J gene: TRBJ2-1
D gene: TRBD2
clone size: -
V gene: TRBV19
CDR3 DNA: TGTGCCAGTAGTAGCTGGGAAGCGGGACCCTCCTACAATGAGCAGTTCTTC
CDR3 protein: CASSSWEAGPSYNEQFF

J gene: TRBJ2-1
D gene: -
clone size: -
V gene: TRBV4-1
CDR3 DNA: TGCGCCAGCAGCCCCGCCCCTAGCTCCTACAATGAGCAGTTCTTC
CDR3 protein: CASSPAPSSYNEQFF

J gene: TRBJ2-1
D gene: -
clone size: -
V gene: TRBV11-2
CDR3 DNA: TGTGCCAGCAGCTTGACAGATGAGCAGTTCTTC
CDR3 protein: CASSLTDEQFF

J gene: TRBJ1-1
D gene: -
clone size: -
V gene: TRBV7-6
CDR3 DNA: TGTGCCAGCAGCGCAACAGGGTCGAACACTGAAGCTTTCTTT
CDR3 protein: CASSATGSNTEAFF

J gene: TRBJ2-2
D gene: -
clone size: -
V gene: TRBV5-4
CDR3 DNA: TGTGCCAGCAGCCCTAGACAGGGAGGCACCGGGGAGCTGTTTTTT
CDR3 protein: CASSPRQGGTGELFF

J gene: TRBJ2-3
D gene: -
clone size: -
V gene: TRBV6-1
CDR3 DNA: TGTGCCAGCAGGCGGGGACAGAACACAGATACGCAGTATTTT
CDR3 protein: CASRRGQNTDTQYF

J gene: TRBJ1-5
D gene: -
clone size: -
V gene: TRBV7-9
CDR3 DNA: TGTGCCAGCAGCTTAGGGGGCCAGCCCCAGCATTTT
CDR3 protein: CASSLGGQPQHF

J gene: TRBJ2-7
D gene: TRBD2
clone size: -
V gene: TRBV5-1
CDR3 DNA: TGCGCCAGCAGCCCGGAGGGCGGGGGGAGGTCCTACGAGCAGTACTTC
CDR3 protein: CASSPEGGGRSYEQYF

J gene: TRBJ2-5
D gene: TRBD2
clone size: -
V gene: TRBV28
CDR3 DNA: TGTGCCAGCAGTTTTTTTGCACTAGCGGGAGGGCGTGAGACCCAGTACTTC
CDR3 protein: CASSFFALAGGRETQYF

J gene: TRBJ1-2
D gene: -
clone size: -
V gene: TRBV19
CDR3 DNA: TGTGCCAGTAGTATAAAGGTTCGGGGGGAGGATGGCTACACCTTC
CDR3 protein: CASSIKVRGEDGYTF

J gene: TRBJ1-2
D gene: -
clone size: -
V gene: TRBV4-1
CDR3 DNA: TGCGCCAGCAGCCAATTCCAGGGGAAGGACTATGGCTACACCTTC
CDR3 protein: CASSQFQGKDYGYTF

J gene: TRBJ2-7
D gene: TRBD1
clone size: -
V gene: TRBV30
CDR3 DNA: TGTGCCTGGAGTGGGGACAGGGGGCTGTCCTACGAGCAGTACTTC
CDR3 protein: CAWSGDRGLSYEQYF

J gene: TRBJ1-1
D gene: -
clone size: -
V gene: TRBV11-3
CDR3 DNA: TGTGCCAGCAGCTTATGGCAGAACACTGAAGCTTTCTTT
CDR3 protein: CASSLWQNTEAFF

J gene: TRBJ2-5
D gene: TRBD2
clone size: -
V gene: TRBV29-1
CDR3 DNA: TGCAGCGCCGGGGGGGGGAACCAAGAGACCCAGTACTTC
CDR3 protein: CSAGGGNQETQYF

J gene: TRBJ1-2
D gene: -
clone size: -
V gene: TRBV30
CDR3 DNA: TGTGCCTGGAGCCAGGATTTTAACTATGGCTACACCTTC
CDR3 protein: CAWSQDFNYGYTF

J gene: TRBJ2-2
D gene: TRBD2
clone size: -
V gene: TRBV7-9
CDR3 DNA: TGTGCCAGCAGTCGCAGACTAGCGGGAGGGCCTAGCACCGGGGAGCTGTTTTTT
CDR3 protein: CASSRRLAGGPSTGELFF

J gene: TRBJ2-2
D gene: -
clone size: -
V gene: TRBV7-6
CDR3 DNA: TGTGCCAGCAGCTCGAGGGGGGGGGCGGAGCTGTTTTTT
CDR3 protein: CASSSRGGAELFF

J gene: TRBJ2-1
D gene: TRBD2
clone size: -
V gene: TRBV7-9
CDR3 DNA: TGTGCCAGCAGCTTAGGGTATCATTTTGGCGGGGGACCTTACAATGAGCAGTTCTTC
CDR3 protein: CASSLGYHFGGGPYNEQFF

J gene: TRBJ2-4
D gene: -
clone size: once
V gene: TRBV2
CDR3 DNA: TGTGCAACAGAGGGACTAGCCAAAAACATTCAGTACTTC
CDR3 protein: CATEGLAKNIQYF

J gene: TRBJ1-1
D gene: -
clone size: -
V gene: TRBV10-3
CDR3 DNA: TGTGCCCCGCATGTCCCACGGGGGTCGGATCCCACGGCTAAGCCTGAAGCTTTCTTT
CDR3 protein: CAPHVPRGSDPTAKPEAFF

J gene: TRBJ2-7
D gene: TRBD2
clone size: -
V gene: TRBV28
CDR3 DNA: TGTGCCAGCAGTTTAGCGGGACTAGTTTACGAGCAGTACTTC
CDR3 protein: CASSLAGLVYEQYF

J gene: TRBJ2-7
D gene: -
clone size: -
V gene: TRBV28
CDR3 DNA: TGTGCCAGCAGTTTATCAAGGGGCAGGGACGAGCAGTACTTC
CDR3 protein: CASSLSRGRDEQYF

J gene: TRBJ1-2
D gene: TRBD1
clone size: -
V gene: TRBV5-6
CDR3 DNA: TGTGCCAGCAGCCCCCGGGACAGAGCTAACTATGGCTACACCTTC
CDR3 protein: CASSPRDRANYGYTF

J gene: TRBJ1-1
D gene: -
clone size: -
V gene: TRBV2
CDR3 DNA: TGTGCCAGCAGTGTGGCTCCGAACACTGAAGCTTTCTTT
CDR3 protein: CASSVAPNTEAFF

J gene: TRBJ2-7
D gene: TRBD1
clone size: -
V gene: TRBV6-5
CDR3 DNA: TGTGCCAGCAGTTACTCGGGACAGGGTTACGAGCAGTACTTC
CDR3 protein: CASSYSGQGYEQYF

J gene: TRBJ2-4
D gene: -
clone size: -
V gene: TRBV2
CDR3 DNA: TGTGCCAGCAGGTCCTTAGCCAAAAACATTCAGTACTTC
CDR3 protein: CASRSLAKNIQYF

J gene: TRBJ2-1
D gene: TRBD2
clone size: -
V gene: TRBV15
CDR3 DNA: TGTGCCACCAGCGGAGGGACTAGTCGCAATGAGCAGTTCTTC
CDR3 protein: CATSGGTSRNEQFF

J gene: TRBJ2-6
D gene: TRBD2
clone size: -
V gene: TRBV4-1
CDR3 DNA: TGCGCCAGCAGTACTCCGATTCGGACTAGCCCTCACTCTGGGGCCAACGTCCTGACTTTC
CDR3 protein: CASSTPIRTSPHSGANVLTF

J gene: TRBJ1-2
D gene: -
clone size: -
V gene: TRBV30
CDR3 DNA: TGTGCCTTATCCCCTGGCTACACCTTC
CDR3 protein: CALSPGYTF

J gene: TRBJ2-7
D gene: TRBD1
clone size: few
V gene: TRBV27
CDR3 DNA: TGTGCCAGCAGTCCATCGGGACAGGGGGCCTACGAGCAGTACTTC
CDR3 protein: CASSPSGQGAYEQYF

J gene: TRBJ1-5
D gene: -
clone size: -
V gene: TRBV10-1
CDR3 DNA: TGCGCCAGCAGTGAGACAGGAAGGCCCCAGCATTTT
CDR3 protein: CASSETGRPQHF

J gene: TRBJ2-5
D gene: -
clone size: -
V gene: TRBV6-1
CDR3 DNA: TGTGCCAGCAGTCGACAGGACCAAGAGACCCAGTACTTC
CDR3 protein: CASSRQDQETQYF

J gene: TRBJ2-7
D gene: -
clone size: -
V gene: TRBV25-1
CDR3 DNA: TGTGCCAGCACCCCCGGGCTAGCAGGCGAGCAGTACTTC
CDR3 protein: CASTPGLAGEQYF

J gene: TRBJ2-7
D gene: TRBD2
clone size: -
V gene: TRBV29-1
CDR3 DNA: TGCAGCGTTGAAGGGACTAGTGACGAGCAGTACTTC
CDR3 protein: CSVEGTSDEQYF

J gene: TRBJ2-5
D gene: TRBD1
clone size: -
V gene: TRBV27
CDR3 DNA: TGTGCCAGCAGACCCGCGACAGGGGGAAAAGAGACCCAGTACTTC
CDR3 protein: CASRPATGGKETQYF

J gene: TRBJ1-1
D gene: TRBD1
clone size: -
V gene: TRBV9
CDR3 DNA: TGTGCCAGCAGCGCCGGTACCGGGACAGGTACTGAAGCTTTCTTT
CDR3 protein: CASSAGTGTGTEAFF